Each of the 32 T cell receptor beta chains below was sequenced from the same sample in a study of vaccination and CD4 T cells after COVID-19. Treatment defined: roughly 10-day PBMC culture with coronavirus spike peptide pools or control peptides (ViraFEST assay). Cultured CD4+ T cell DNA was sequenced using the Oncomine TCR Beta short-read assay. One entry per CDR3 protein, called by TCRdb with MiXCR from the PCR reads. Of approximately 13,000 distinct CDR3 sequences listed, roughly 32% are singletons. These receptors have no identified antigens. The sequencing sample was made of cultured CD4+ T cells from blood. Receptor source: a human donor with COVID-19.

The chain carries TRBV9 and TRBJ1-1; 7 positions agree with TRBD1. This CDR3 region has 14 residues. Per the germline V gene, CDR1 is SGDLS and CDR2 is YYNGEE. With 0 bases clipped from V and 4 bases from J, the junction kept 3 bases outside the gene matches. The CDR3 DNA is TGTGCCAGCAGCGTAGCAGGGGGAGGCACTGAAGCTTTCTTT. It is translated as CASSVAGGGTEAFF.

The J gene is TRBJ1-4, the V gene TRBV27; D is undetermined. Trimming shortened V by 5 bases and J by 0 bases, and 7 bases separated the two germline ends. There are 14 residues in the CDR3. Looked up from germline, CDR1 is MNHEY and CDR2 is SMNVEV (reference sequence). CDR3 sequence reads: CASSPRTTNEKLFF. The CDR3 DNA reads TGTGCCAGCAGTCCTAGGACAACTAATGAAAAACTGTTTTTT.

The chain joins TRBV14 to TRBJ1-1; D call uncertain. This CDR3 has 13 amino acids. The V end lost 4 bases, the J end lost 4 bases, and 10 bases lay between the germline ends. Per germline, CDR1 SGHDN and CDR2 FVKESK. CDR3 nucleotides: TGTGCCAGCAGCCCGGGCTGGGGCACTGAAGCTTTCTTT. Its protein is CASSPGWGTEAFF.

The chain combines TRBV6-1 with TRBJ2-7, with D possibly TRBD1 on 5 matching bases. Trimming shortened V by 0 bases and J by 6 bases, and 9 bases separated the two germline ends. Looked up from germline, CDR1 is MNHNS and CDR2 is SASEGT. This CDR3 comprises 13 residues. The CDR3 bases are TGTGCCAGCAGTGAAGCGCAGGGTGTCGAGCAGTACTTC. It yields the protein CASSEAQGVEQYF.

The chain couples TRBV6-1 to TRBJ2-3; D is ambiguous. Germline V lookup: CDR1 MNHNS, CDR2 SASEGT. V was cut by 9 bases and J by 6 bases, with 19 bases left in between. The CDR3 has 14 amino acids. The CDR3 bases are TGTGCCAGTACCCGACTTTTCGTGGGTGATACGCAGTATTTT. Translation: CASTRLFVGDTQYF.

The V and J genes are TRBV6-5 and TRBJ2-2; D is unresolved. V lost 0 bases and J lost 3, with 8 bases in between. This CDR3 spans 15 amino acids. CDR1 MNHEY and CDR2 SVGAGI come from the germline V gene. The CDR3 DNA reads TGTGCCAGCAGTTACTCTAGCCCGGACACCGGGGAGCTGTTTTTT. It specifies CASSYSSPDTGELFF.

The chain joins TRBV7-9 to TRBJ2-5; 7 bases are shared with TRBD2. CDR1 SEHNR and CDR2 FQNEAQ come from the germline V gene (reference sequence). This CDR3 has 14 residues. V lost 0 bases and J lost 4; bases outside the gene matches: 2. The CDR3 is CASSLATGGETQYF. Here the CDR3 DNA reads TGTGCCAGCAGCTTAGCGACGGGGGGAGAGACCCAGTACTTC.

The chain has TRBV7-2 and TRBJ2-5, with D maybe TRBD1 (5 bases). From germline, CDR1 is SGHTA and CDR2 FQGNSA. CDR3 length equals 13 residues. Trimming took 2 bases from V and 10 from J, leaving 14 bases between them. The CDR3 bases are TGTGCCAGCAGCTTAAGGGGCCAGGAAGGCCAGTACTTC. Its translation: CASSLRGQEGQYF.

The CDR3 region is CASSLALGKGNNSPLHF. Here the CDR3 DNA reads TGTGCCAGCAGCTTGGCCTTGGGAAAGGGGAACAATTCACCCCTCCACTTT. This chain uses TRBV5-4 with TRBJ1-6; a weak D match, TRBD1 (5 bases). The CDR3 runs to 17 residues. The V end was cut by 0 bases, the J end by 7 bases, with 17 bases between. Germline V gene data show CDR1 as SGHNT and CDR2 as YYREEE (reference sequence).

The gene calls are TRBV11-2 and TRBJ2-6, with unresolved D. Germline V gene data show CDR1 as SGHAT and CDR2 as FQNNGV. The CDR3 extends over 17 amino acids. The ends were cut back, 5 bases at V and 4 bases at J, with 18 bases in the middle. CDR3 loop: CASSRYLWTGGANVLTF. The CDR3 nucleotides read TGTGCCAGCAGCCGCTATCTGTGGACCGGGGGGGCCAACGTCCTGACTTTC.

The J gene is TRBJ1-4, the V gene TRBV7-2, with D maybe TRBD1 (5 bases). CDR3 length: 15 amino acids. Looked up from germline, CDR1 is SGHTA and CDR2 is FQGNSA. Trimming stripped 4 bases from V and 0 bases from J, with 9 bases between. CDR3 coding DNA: TGTGCCAGCAGCTCTCAGGGAGCAACTAATGAAAAACTGTTTTTT. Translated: CASSSQGATNEKLFF. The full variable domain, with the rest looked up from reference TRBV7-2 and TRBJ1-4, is GAGVSQSPSNKVTEKGKDVELRCDPISGHTALYWYRQSLGQGLEFLIYFQGNSAPDKSGLPSDRFSAERTGGSVSTLTIQRTQQEDSAVYLCASSSQGATNEKLFFGSGTQLSVL.

The CDR3 region is CASSPGIQETQYF. CDR3 sequence (DNA): TGTGCCAGCAGCCCTGGTATACAAGAGACCCAGTACTTC. The chain couples TRBV7-6 to TRBJ2-5; D is uncertain. The CDR3 covers 13 residues. V lost 5 bases and J 2 bases, leaving 9 bases between the germline ends. Germline V CDR1 and CDR2: SGHVS, FNYEAQ.

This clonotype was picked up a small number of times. CDR3: CATSDLRTGAIQETQYF. In nucleotides, the CDR3 is TGTGCCACCAGTGATTTACGGACAGGGGCCATCCAAGAGACCCAGTACTTC. The genes are TRBV24-1 and TRBJ2-5; TRBD1 aligns across 9 bases. Germline CDR1 and CDR2: KGHDR and SFDVKD. V gave up 1 base and J gave up 1 base; unmatched junction bases: 6. The CDR3 covers 17 residues.

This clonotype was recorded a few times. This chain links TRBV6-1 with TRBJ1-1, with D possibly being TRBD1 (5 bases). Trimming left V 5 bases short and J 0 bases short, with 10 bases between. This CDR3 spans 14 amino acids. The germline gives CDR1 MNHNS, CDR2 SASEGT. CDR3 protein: CASSPQGVNTEAFF. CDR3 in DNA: TGTGCCAGCAGTCCTCAGGGTGTGAACACTGAAGCTTTCTTT.

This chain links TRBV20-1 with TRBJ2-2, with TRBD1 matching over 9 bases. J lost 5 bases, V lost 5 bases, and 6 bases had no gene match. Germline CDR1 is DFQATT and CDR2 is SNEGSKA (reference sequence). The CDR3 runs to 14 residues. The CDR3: CSAGPGTGTGELFF. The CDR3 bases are TGCAGTGCTGGTCCCGGGACAGGGACCGGGGAGCTGTTTTTT.

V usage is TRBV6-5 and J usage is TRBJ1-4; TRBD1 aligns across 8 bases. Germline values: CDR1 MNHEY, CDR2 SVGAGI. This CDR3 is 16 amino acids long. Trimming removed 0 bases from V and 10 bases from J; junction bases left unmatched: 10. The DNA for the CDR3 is TGTGCCAGCAGTTACTCGATGTGGCAGGGGGCCGGAAAACTGTTTTTT. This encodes CASSYSMWQGAGKLFF.

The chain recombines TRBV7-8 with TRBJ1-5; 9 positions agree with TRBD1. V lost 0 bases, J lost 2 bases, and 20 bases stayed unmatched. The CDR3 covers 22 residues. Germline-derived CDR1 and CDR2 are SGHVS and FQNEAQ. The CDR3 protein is CASSLAIRDRVGGRDGNQPQHF. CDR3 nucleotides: TGTGCCAGCAGCTTAGCGATCCGGGACAGGGTTGGGGGGCGAGATGGCAATCAGCCCCAGCATTTT.

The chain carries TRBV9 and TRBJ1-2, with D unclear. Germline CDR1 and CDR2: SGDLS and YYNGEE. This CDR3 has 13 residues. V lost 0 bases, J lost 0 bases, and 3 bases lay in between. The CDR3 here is CASSVVTNYGYTF. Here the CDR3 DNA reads TGTGCCAGCAGCGTAGTGACTAACTATGGCTACACCTTC.

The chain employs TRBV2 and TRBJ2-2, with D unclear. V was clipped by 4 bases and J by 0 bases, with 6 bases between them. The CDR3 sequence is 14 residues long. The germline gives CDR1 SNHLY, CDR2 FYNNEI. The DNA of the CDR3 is TGTGCCAGCAGTGCAGACTCGAACACCGGGGAGCTGTTTTTT. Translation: CASSADSNTGELFF.

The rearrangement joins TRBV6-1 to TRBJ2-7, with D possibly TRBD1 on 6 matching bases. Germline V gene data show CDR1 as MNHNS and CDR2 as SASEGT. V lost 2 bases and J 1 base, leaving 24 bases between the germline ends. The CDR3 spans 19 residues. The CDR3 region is CASSERAPGGAGVSYEQYF. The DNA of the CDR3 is TGTGCCAGCAGTGAAAGGGCGCCTGGTGGGGCAGGGGTATCCTACGAGCAGTACTTC.

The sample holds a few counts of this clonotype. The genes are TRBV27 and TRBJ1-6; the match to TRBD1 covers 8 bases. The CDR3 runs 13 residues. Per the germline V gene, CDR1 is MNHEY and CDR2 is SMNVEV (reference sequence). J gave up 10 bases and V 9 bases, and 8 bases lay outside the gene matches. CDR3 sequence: CASWTGQRSPLHF. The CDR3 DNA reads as TGTGCCAGTTGGACAGGGCAAAGATCACCCCTCCACTTT.

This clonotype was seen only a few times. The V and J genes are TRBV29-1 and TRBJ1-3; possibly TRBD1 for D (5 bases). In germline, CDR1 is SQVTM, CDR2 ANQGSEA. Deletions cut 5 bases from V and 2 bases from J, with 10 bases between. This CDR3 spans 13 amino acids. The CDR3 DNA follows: TGCAGCGTTAAGGGGCCACCTGGAAACACCATATATTTT. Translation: CSVKGPPGNTIYF.

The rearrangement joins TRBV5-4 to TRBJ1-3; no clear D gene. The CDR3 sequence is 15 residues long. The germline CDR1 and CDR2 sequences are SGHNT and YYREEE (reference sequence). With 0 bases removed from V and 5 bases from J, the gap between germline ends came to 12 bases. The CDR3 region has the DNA TGTGCCAGCAGCTTGGATCCAGGTACAAGAAACACCATATATTTT. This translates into CASSLDPGTRNTIYF.

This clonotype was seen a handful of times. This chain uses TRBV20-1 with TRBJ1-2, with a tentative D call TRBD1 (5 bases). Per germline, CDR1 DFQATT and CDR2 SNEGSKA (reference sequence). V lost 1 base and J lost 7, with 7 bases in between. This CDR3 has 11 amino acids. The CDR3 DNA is TGCAGTGCTAGAGTGGGGGTTGGCTACACCTTC. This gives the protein CSARVGVGYTF.

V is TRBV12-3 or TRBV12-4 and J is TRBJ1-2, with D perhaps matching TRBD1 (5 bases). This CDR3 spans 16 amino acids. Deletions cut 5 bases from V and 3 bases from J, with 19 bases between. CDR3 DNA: TGTGCCAGCAGTCGTCCTCTGGGGCAGACCCACTATGGCTACACCTTC. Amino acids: CASSRPLGQTHYGYTF.

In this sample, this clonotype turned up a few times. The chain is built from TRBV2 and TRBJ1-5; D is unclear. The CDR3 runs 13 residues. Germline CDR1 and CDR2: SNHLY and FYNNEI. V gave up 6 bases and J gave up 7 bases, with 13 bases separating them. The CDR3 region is CASRRISGQPQHF. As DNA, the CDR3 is TGTGCCAGCAGACGAATATCTGGGCAGCCCCAGCATTTT. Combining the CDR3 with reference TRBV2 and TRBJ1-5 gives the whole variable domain EPEVTQTPSHQVTQMGQEVILRCVPISNHLYFYWYRQILGQKVEFLVSFYNNEISEKSEIFDDQFSVERPDGSNFTLKIRSTKLEDSAMYFCASRRISGQPQHFGDGTRLSIL.

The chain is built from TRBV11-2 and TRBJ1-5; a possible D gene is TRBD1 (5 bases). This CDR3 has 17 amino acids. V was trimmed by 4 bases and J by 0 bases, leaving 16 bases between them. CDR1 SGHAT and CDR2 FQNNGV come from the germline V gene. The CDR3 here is CASSSSTGTVSNQPQHF. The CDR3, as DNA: TGTGCCAGCAGCTCTTCTACCGGGACGGTTAGCAATCAGCCCCAGCATTTT.

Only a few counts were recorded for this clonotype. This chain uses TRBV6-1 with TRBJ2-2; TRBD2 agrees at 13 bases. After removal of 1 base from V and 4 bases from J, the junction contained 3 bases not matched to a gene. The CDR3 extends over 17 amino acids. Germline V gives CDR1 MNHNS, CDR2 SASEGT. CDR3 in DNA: TGTGCCAGCAGTGAAGGGGGGACTAGCGGGGCCACCGGGGAGCTGTTTTTT. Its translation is CASSEGGTSGATGELFF.

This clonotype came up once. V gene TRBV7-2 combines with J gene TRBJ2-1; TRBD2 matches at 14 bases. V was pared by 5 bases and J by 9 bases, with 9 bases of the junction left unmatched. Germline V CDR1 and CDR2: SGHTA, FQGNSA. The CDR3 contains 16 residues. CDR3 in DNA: TGTGCCAGCAGCCCGCGGACTAGCGGGGGGATGGTTGAGCAGTTCTTC. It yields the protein CASSPRTSGGMVEQFF.

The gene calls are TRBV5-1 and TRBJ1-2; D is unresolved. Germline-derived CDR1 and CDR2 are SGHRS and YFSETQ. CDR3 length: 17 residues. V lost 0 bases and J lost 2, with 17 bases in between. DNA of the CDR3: TGCGCCAGCAGCTTGGAAGGCCGCGGCAGCGGGAACTATGGCTACACCTTC. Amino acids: CASSLEGRGSGNYGYTF. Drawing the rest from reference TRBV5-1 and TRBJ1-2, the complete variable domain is KAGVTQTPRYLIKTRGQQVTLSCSPISGHRSVSWYQQTPGQGLQFLFEYFSETQRNKGNFPGRFSGRQFSNSRSEMNVSTLELGDSALYLCASSLEGRGSGNYGYTFGSGTRLTVV.

This CDR3 is CASSPQTDRAAEQFF. The DNA of the CDR3 is TGTGCCAGCAGCCCCCAGACCGACAGGGCGGCTGAGCAGTTCTTC. This sequence joins TRBV7-2 and TRBJ2-1; 7 bases map to TRBD1. The CDR3 extends over 15 amino acids. Per germline, CDR1 SGHTA and CDR2 FQGNSA. V trimming: 5 bases; J trimming: 9 bases; junction bases outside the gene matches: 13. Together with reference TRBV7-2 and TRBJ2-1, the CDR3 gives the full variable domain: GAGVSQSPSNKVTEKGKDVELRCDPISGHTALYWYRQSLGQGLEFLIYFQGNSAPDKSGLPSDRFSAERTGGSVSTLTIQRTQQEDSAVYLCASSPQTDRAAEQFFGPGTRLTVL.

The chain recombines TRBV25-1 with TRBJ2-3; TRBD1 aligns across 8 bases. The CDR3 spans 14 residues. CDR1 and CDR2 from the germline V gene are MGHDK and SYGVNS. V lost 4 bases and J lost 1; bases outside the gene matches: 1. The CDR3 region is CASSVTGGTDTQYF. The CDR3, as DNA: TGTGCCAGCAGTGTGACAGGGGGCACAGATACGCAGTATTTT.